This TCR beta chain was profiled in a study of low-dose radiotherapy and immunotherapy resistance in tumors. Across the study: Cohort 2 received 1 Gy per fraction every two weeks, totaling 13 Gy over 26 weeks. Every two weeks, cyclophosphamide 200 mg/m2 was infused one day before radiation plus immunotherapy.

Time point of the sample: after trial treatment. Treatment denoted: LDRT plus nivolumab, ipilimumab, low-dose cyclophosphamide and aspirin (RACIN trial). In this sample, this clonotype turned up many times. cDNA synthesis used a TRAV/TRBV-specific primer set for both chains. Amplification of TCRs used a constant-region primer and V-primer adapter for roughly 21 PCR cycles. In TCRdb, the reads were re-called with MiXCR into one record per CDR3 protein. The sample has 35,000 to 45,000 distinct CDR3 sequences; 25% to 30% are singletons. The germline V gene has CDR1 LGHNT and CDR2 FRNRAP. V was pared by 6 bases and J by 0 bases, with 15 bases between. This CDR3 has 15 residues.

This TCR was recovered from a male donor with prostate cancer. This sequence joins TRBV12-5 and TRBJ2-7; D not resolved. The sample was PBMCs, taken after low-dose radiotherapy plus immunotherapy. The CDR3 here is CASGRGRAHSYEQYF. Here the CDR3 DNA reads TGTGCTAGTGGGCGCGGACGGGCCCACTCCTACGAGCAGTACTTC.